This T cell receptor (beta chain) is from a study of CD8 T cells in ankylosing spondylitis. Quantitative barcoded 5'-RACE was used to prepare TCR beta libraries. TCRdb ran MiXCR on the 5' RACE reads and lists one entry per CDR3 protein. The sample includes 400,000 or so distinct CDR3 sequences, roughly 25% of them seen just once. This clonotype showed up just a few times. Its antigen is unknown. General study points: Significant enrichment of disease-linked clones was reportedly seen in matched ankylosing spondylitis synovial fluid. Disease-linked clones were CD8+ and relatively rare in peripheral blood. Some of the motif variants had earlier been found in reactive arthritis patients' fluid and blood. Blood of patients with ankylosing spondylitis appeared to be characterized by a TCR beta motif of seven or eight highly homologous variants.

The germline gives CDR1 SGHRS, CDR2 YFSETQ. The junction had 6 bases not matched to a gene; V was cut back by 1 base and J by 9 bases. This CDR3 is 14 amino acids long. The sample comprised blood, either unsorted or a sorted T cell fraction (not recorded which). The receptor was derived from a male donor with ankylosing spondylitis. The rearrangement uses TRBV5-1 and TRBJ2-1, with 8 bases that match TRBD2. CDR3 protein: CASSLRSGSGEQFF. DNA of the CDR3: TGCGCCAGCAGCTTGCGAAGCGGGAGCGGTGAGCAGTTCTTC.